A single TCR beta chain is shown here with its context. This clone came up once. Its recognized antigen is unknown. No qualities accompany the bases; no much larger clone lies one base away. The data were obtained in a study of beta chain features in type 1 diabetes (dated by TCRdb to the late 2010s). Background on the whole study: Mean age, gender distribution, total cell number and subset yield were not different between patients and healthy donors. Whereas all 28 donors provided naive and central memory subsets, regulatory and stem cell-like memory subsets were isolated from just 8 patients and roughly eight healthy donors. In the study, recently diagnosed type 1 diabetes patients and matched healthy donors were compared on the TCRB repertoires of their sorted circulating CD4+ T cell subsets. A total of roughly 100 million sorted cells were examined across all samples, and the number of cells per subset was strongly correlated with RNA yield. The research as a whole found: Because cDNA rather than genomic DNA was sequenced, highly expressing activated cells could have been over-represented, although no difference in activation and CD3 levels was found between groups. A moderate but significant shortening of TCRB CDR3 length was observed in type 1 diabetes patients in all four CD4+ subsets. The naive, central memory and regulatory TCRB repertoires appeared to resemble one another more closely among patients than among healthy donors. Patients with type 1 diabetes made fewer insertions and deleted more nucleotides at VDJ recombination sites, implying thymic rearrangement abnormalities. Because the HLA sub-analyses included only small numbers of individuals, any influence of HLA type on TCRB rearrangement was left unresolved. PCR may preferentially amplify shorter templates, but because patient and control samples were amplified and corrected together, any resulting skew would affect both groups equally.

Each donor gave one peripheral blood draw, approximately 110 mL on average, collected into heparinised tubes. Using a panel that included CD45RO, CCR7, CD25, CD127, CD95 and CD27, naive, central memory, regulatory and stem cell-like memory CD4+ T cells were sorted on a BD FACSAria II. A purity above 95% was achieved for all sorted populations. PBMCs were isolated right away by Lymphoprep density gradient centrifugation and were stained directly, without culture. So that batch effects would be minimized, each experiment stained and sorted samples in pairs, pairing one healthy donor with one patient. The entire isolated RNA was reverse transcribed using the High Capacity cDNA Reverse Transcription Kit, and thus expressed TCRB transcripts were sequenced. Naive, central memory and regulatory T cell samples underwent deep immunoSEQ sequencing, averaging roughly 3.3 million total reads per sample. Sorted cells were lysed in RLT buffer and RNA was extracted with DNase-treated RNeasy Micro or Mini kits, depending on cell number. To prevent cross-contamination, each cell subset was processed individually, whereas patient and healthy donor samples were processed jointly. Using the immunoSEQ multiplex PCR, TCRB sequences were amplified from cDNA into 87-bp fragments spanning the CDR3 region. Sequencing of the amplicons was performed on the Illumina HiSeq platform. Under the source paper's analysis protocol: PCR bias was corrected computationally using synthetic template baselines, and reads within Hamming distance 2 were collapsed, with unmergeable singletons discarded. By aligning reads against IMGT, V, D and J genes, CDR3 length, and insertions or deletions at six rearrangement sites were assigned. Within each subset, clonotype counts were normalized to sorted cell number, after which true diversity and Gini coefficients were computed with the tcR R package. Repertoire sharing was quantified using the overlap coefficient calculated on TCRB nucleotide sequences. Out-of-frame TCRB sequences from naive cells were analyzed as a proxy for the pre-selection repertoire. Imported from immuneACCESS, the table was reduced by TCRdb to in-frame sequences with V and J called. These copies leave out some clones; in studies compared against another copy, an unresolved V gene accounts for under half, and the cause of the remainder is not known. V, J and clone size are taken as reported in that table, and D and trimming were inferred from the DNA itself. The sample has about 160,000 clones on record, roughly 60% of them singletons. Roughly 0.092% of the sample is held by the ten biggest clonotypes.

The receptor's source is a man younger than 45 with type 1 diabetes. Sequencing was carried out using naive CD4+ T cells from blood. In the paper's terms, the cell subset or site label means: true naive CD4+ T cells.

The CDR3 is CASTSSGVRISQYF. The bases read TGTGCCAGCACCTCTAGCGGGGTCCGAATAAGCCAGTACTTC. Here the chain combines TRBV5-6 and TRBJ2-5; the central 9 bases match TRBD2. Here V drops 6 bases and J drops 10 bases, and the junction holds 13 bases not matched to any gene. For CDR1 and CDR2, the germline V gene lists SGHDT and YYEEEE. The CDR3 runs 14 amino acids, cysteine and phenylalanine included. Only CDR3 DNA is held: 42 bases, read in frame from base 1.